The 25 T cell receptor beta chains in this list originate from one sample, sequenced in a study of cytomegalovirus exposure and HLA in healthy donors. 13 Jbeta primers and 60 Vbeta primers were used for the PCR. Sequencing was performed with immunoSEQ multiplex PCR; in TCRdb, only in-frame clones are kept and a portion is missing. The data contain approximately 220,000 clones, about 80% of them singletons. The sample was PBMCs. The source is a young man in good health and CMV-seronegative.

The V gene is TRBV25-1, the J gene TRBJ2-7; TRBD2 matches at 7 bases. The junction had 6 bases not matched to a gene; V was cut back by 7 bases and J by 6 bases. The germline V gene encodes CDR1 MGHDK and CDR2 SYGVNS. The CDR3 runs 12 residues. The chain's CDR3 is CASNRERGEQYF. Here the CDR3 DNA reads TGTGCCAGCAACAGAGAGCGGGGCGAGCAGTACTTC.

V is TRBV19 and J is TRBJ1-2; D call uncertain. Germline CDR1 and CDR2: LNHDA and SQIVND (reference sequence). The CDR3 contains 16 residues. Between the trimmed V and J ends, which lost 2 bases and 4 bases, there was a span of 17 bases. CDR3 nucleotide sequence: TGTGCCAGTAGTATAAAAGGCGGTTGGATGCTCTATGGCTACACCTTC. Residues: CASSIKGGWMLYGYTF.

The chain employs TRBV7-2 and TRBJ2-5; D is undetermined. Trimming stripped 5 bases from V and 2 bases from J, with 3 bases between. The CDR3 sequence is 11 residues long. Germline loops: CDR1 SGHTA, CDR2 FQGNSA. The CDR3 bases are TGTGCCAGCAGCCGTCAAGAGACCCAGTACTTC. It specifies CASSRQETQYF.

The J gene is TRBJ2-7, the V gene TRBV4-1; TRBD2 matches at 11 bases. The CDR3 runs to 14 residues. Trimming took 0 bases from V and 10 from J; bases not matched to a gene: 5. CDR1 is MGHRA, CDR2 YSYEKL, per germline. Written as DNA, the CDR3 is TGCGCCAGCAGCCAAGATGAAGGGACTAGCGGCCAGTACTTC. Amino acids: CASSQDEGTSGQYF.

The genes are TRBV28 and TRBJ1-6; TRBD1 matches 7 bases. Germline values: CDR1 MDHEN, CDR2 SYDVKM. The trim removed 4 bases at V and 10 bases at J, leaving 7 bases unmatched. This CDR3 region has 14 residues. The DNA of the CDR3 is TGTGCCAGCAGTTGGACAGGTACTTCCTCACCCCTCCACTTT. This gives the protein CASSWTGTSSPLHF. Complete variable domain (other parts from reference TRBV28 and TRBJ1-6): DVKVTQSSRYLVKRTGEKVFLECVQDMDHENMFWYRQDPGLGLRLIYFSYDVKMKEKGDIPEGYSVSREKKERFSLILESASTNQTSMYLCASSWTGTSSPLHFGNGTRLTVT.

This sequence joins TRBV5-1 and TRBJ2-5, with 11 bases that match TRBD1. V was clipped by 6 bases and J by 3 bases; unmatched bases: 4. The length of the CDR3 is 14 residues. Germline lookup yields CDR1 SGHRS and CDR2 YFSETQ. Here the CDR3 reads CASKDRGREETQYF. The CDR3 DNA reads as TGCGCCAGCAAGGACAGGGGGCGGGAAGAGACCCAGTACTTC.

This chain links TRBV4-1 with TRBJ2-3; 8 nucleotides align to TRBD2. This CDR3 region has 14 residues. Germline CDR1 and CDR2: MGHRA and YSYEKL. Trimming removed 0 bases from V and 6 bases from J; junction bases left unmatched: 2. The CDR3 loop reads CASSQDPSGDTQYF. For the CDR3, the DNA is TGCGCCAGCAGCCAAGACCCTAGCGGGGATACGCAGTATTTT.

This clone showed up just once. CDR3 bases: TGTGCCAGCAGTCTACGATTGGGACAGGGACTGGATGGCTACACCTTC. It yields the protein CASSLRLGQGLDGYTF. The chain uses TRBV27 and TRBJ1-2; TRBD1 matches 9 bases. This CDR3 has 16 residues. J lost 6 bases, V lost 5 bases, and 13 bases had no gene match. Germline V gene lookup returns CDR1 MNHEY and CDR2 SMNVEV (reference sequence).

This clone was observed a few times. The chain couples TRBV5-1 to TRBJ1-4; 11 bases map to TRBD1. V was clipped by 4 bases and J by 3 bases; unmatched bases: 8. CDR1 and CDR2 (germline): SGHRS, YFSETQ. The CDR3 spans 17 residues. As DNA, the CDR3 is TGCGCCAGCAGCCCGGGCGGGACAGGGGGGCCTAATGAAAAACTGTTTTTT. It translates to CASSPGGTGGPNEKLFF.

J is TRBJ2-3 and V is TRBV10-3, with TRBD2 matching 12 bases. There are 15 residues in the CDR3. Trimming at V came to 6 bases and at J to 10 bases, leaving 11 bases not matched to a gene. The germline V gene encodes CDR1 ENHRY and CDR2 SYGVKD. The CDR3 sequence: CAISASSGRAGAQYF. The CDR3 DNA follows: TGTGCCATCAGCGCATCTAGCGGGAGGGCCGGTGCGCAGTATTTT.

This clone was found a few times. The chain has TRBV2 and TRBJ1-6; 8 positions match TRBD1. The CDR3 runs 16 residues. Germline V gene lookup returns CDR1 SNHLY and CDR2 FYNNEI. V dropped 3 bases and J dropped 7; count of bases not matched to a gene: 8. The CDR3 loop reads CASSDRRSGGNSPLHF. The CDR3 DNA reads TGTGCCAGCAGTGATAGGCGGTCAGGGGGCAATTCACCCCTCCACTTT.

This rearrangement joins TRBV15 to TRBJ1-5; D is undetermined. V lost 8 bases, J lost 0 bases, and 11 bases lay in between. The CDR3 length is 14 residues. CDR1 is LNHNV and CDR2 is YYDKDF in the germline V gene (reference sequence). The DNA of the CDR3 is TGTGCCACCTCCTCTGGAGTTAGCAATCAGCCCCAGCATTTT. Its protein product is CATSSGVSNQPQHF.

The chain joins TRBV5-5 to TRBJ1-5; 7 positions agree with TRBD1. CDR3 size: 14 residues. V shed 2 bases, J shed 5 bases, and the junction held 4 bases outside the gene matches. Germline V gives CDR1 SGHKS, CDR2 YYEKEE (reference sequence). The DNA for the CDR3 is TGTGCCAGCAGCTTTGGAGGGGGCTATCAGCCCCAGCATTTT. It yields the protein CASSFGGGYQPQHF.

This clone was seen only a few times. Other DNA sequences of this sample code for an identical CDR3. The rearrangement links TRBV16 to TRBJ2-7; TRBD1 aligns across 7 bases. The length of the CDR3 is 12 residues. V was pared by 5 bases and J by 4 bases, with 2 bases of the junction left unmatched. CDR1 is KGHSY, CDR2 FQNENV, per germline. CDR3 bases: TGTGCCAGCAGCGCGACAGGGTACGAGCAGTACTTC. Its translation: CASSATGYEQYF.

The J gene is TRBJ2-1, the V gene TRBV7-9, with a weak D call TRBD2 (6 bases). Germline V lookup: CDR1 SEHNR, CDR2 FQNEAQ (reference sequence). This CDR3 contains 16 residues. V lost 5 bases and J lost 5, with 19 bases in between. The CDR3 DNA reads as TGTGCCAGCAGCCCAAGGGCGGGACGGATTAACAATGAGCAGTTCTTC. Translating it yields CASSPRAGRINNEQFF. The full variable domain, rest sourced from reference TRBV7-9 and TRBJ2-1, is DTGVSQNPRHKITKRGQNVTFRCDPISEHNRLYWYRQTLGQGPEFLTYFQNEAQLEKSRLLSDRFSAERPKGSFSTLEIQRTEQGDSAMYLCASSPRAGRINNEQFFGPGTRLTVL.

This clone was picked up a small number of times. The CDR3 DNA follows: TGTGCCAGCAGCCACGGGACAGGGGGCGTCATCATGAACACTGAAGCTTTCTTT. It is translated as CASSHGTGGVIMNTEAFF. J is TRBJ1-1 and V is TRBV7-2; TRBD1 agrees at 12 bases. Germline CDR1 and CDR2: SGHTA and FQGNSA. Germline trimming cut 5 bases from V and 0 bases from J; bases unmatched to any gene: 10. The CDR3 covers 18 residues.

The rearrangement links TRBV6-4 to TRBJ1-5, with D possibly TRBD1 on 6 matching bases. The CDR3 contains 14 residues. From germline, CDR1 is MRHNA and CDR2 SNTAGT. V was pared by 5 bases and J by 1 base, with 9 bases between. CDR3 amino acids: CASSQDRSNQPQHF. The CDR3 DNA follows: TGTGCCAGCAGTCAGGACAGAAGCAATCAGCCCCAGCATTTT.

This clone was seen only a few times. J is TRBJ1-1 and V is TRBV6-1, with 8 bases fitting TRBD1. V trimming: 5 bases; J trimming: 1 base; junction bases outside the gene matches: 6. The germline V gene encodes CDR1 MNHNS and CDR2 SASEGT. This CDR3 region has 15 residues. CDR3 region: CASSHQGAGNTEAFF. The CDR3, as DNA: TGTGCCAGCAGTCATCAGGGGGCGGGGAACACTGAAGCTTTCTTT.

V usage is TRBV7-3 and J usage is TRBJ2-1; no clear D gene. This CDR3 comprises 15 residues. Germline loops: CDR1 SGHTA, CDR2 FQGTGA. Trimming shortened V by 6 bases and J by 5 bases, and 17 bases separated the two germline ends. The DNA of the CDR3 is TGTGCCAGCAGTCGAGCCGGCACAGCCGACAATGAGCAGTTCTTC. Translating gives CASSRAGTADNEQFF.

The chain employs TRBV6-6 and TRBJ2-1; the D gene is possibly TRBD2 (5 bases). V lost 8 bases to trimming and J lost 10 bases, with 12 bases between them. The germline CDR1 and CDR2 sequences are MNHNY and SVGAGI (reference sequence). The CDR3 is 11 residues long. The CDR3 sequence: CASGVWEEQFF. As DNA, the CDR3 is TGTGCCAGCGGTGTTTGGGAGGAGCAGTTCTTC.

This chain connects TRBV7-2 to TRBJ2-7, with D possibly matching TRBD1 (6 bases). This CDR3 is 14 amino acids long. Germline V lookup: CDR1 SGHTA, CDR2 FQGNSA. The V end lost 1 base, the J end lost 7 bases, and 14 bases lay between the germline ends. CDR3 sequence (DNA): TGTGCCAGCAGCTTAGAGGACAGAGGACTGGAGCAGTACTTC. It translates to CASSLEDRGLEQYF. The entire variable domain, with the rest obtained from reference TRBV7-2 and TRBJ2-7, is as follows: GAGVSQSPSNKVTEKGKDVELRCDPISGHTALYWYRQSLGQGLEFLIYFQGNSAPDKSGLPSDRFSAERTGGSVSTLTIQRTQQEDSAVYLCASSLEDRGLEQYFGPGTRLTVT.

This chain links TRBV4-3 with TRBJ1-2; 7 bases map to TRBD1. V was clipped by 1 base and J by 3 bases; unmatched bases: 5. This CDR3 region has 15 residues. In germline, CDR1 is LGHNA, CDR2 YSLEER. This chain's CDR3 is CASSQGAQGDYGYTF. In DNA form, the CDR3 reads TGCGCCAGCAGCCAAGGGGCCCAGGGGGACTATGGCTACACCTTC.

CDR3 protein: CATSREQGSYNEQFF. The CDR3 DNA sequence: TGTGCCACCAGCAGAGAACAGGGCTCCTACAATGAGCAGTTCTTC. The chain combines TRBV15 with TRBJ2-1; perhaps TRBD1 as D (6 bases). This CDR3 comprises 15 residues. Germline CDR1 is LNHNV and CDR2 is YYDKDF (reference sequence). The V end lost 0 bases, the J end lost 0 bases, and 6 bases lay between the germline ends.

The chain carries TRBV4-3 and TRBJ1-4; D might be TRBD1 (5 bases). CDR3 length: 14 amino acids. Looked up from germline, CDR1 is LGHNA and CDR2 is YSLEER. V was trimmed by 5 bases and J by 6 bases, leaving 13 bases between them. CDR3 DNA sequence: TGCGCCAGCAGCTCGGGGGAGGGCGATGAAAAACTGTTTTTT. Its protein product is CASSSGEGDEKLFF.

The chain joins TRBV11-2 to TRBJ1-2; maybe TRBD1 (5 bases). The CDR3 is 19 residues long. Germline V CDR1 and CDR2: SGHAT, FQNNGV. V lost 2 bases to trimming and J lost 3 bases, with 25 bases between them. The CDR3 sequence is CASSLRIGTEPWEDYGYTF. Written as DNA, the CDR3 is TGTGCCAGCAGCTTAAGGATAGGGACCGAACCTTGGGAGGACTATGGCTACACCTTC.